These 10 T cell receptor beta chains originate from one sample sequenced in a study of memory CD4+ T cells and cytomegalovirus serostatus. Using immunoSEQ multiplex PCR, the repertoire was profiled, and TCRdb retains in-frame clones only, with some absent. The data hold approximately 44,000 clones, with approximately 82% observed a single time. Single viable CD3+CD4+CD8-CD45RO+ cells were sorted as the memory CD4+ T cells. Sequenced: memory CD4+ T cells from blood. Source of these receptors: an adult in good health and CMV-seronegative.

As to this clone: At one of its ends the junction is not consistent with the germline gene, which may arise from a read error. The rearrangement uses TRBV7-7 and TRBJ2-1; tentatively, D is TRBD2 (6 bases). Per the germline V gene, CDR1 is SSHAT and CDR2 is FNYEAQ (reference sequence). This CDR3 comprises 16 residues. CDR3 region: CASSLEGGARYNEQFF. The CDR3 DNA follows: TGTGCTAGCAGCTTAGAGGGCGGGGCCAGGTACAATGAGCAGTTCTTC.

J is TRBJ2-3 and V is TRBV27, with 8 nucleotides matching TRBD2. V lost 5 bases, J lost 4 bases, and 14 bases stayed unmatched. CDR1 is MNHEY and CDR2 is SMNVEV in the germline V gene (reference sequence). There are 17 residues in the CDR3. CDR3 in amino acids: CASSPFFFSGDADTQYF. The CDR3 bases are TGTGCCAGCAGTCCCTTTTTTTTTAGCGGGGATGCAGATACGCAGTATTTT.

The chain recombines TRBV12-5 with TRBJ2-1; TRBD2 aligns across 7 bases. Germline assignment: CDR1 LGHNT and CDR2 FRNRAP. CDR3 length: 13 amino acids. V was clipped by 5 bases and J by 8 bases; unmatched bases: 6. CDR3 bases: TGTGCTAGTGGTACGGACCGGGGGGATGAGCAGTTCTTC. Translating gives CASGTDRGDEQFF.

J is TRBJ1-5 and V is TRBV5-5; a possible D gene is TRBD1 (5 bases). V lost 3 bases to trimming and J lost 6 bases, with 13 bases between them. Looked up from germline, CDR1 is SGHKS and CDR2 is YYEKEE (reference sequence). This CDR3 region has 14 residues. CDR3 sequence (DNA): TGTGCCAGCAGCTCAACCTGGGGGAGTCAGCCCCAGCATTTT. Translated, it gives CASSSTWGSQPQHF.

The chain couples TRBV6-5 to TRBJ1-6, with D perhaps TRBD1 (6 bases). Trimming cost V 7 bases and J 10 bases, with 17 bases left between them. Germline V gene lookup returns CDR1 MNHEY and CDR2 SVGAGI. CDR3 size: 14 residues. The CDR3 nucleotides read TGTGCCAGCACCAATAACGGGGGCGGATCACCCCTCCACTTT. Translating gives CASTNNGGGSPLHF.

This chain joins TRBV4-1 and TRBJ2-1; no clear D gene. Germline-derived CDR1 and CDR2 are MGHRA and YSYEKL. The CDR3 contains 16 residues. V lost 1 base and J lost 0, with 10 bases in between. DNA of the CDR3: TGCGCCAGCAGCCAAGCCAGGCCAAGCTCCTACAATGAGCAGTTCTTC. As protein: CASSQARPSSYNEQFF.

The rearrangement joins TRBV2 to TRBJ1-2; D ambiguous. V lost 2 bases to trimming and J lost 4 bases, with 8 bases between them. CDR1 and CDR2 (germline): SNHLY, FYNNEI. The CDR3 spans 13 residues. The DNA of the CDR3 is TGTGCCAGCAGTGAACTGGGATCCTATGGCTACACCTTC. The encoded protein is CASSELGSYGYTF.

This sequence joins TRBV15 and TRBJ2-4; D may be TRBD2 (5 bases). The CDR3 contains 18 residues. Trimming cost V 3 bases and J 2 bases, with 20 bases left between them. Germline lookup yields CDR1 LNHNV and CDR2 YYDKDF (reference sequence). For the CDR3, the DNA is TGTGCCACCAGCAGGCCTGGAATAGGAGAGGGAACCAAAAACATTCAGTACTTC. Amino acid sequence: CATSRPGIGEGTKNIQYF. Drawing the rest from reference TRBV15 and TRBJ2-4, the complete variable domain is DAMVIQNPRYQVTQFGKPVTLSCSQTLNHNVMYWYQQKSSQAPKLLFHYYDKDFNNEADTPDNFQSRRPNTSFCFLDIRSPGLGDTAMYLCATSRPGIGEGTKNIQYFGAGTRLSVL.

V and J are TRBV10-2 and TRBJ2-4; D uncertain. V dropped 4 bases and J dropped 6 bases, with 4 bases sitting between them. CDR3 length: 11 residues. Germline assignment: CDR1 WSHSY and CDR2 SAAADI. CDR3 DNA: TGCGCCAGCAGTGCGGGAAACATTCAGTACTTC. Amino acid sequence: CASSAGNIQYF.

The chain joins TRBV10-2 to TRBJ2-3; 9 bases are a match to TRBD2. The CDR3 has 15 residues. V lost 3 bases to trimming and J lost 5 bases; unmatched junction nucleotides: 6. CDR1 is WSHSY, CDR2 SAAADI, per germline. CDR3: CASSDPWRGGDTQYF. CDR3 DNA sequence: TGCGCCAGCAGTGATCCCTGGCGGGGGGGAGATACGCAGTATTTT.